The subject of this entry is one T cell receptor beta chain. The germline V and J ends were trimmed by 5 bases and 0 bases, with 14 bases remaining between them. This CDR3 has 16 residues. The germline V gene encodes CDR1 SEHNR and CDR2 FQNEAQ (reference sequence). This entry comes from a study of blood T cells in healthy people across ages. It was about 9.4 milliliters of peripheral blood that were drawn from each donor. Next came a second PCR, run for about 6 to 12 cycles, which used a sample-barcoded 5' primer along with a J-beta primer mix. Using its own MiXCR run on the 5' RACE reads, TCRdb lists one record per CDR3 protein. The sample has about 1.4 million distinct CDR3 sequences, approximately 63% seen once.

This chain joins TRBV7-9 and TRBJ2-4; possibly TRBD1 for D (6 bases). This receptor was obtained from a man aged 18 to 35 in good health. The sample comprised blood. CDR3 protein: CASSIDRILAKNIQYF. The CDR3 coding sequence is TGTGCCAGCAGCATCGACAGGATTCTAGCCAAAAACATTCAGTACTTC.